The rows below give T cell receptor beta chains drawn from one sample of a study of early T cells in non-severe SARS-CoV-2 infection. TCRdb reprocessed the 5' RACE reads via MiXCR and lists one record per CDR3 protein. The sample includes roughly 97,000 distinct CDR3 sequences, 9.5% to 12% of them seen just once. The sample here was whole blood, taken at baseline. Receptor source: an adult who was a healthcare worker with PCR-confirmed SARS-CoV-2 infection or an uninfected control (not recorded which). Both conserved end residues are part of each CDR3. The D gene is left open where the match is weak. Size is stated for part of the rows, as once, few or many counts, or as a class when the clone is expanded.

V	J	D	size	DNA	CDR3
TRBV5-1	TRBJ1-2	NA	few	TGCGCCAGCAGCTTGGATGCCAGGGCGGAGGGCTACACCTTC	CASSLDARAEGYTF
TRBV19	TRBJ2-1	NA	many	TGTGCCAGTAGTCCTAGAGCTATGACGAGGATCTCCTACAATGAGCAGTTCTTC	CASSPRAMTRISYNEQFF
TRBV7-9	TRBJ2-4	TRBD1	few	TGTGCCAGCAGCTCGATAGTAACTCGGGACAGGGTTACGGACATTCAGTACTTC	CASSSIVTRDRVTDIQYF
TRBV12-5	TRBJ2-1	TRBD2	NA	TGTGCTAGTGGTTTGGTCCTAAGCGGGAGGGCCGCTGAGCAGTTCTTC	CASGLVLSGRAAEQFF
TRBV6-6	TRBJ2-7	NA	few	TGTGCCAGCAAGGACCGAAGCTCCTACGAGCAGTACTTC	CASKDRSSYEQYF
TRBV7-8	TRBJ2-1	NA	few	TGTGCCAGCAGCCGCGGCTCAAATGAGCAGTTCTTC	CASSRGSNEQFF
TRBV7-6	TRBJ2-5	NA	NA	TGTGCCAGCAGCTACCGACTTGCAACCATGCAAGAGACCCAGTACTTC	CASSYRLATMQETQYF
TRBV12-3/TRBV12-4	TRBJ1-1	NA	many	TGTGCCAGCAGTTTAAATGGGGGCAACACTGAAGCTTTCTTT	CASSLNGGNTEAFF
TRBV29-1	TRBJ2-3	NA	NA	TGCAGCGTTGTGCAGGCCCCACTAGCGCAGTATTTT	CSVVQAPLAQYF
TRBV20-1	TRBJ2-1	TRBD2	few	TGCAGTGCTAGAGCGGCGAGCGGGGGCCCCTCCTCCTACAATGAGCAGTTCTTC	CSARAASGGPSSYNEQFF
TRBV6-5	TRBJ2-7	NA	few	TGTGCCAGCACCCCCCGCAGGGACTCCTACGAGCAGTACTTC	CASTPRRDSYEQYF
TRBV4-1	TRBJ2-7	NA	many	TGCGCCAGCAGCCAACATGGACGGGAGTCCTACGAGCAGTACTTC	CASSQHGRESYEQYF
TRBV10-3	TRBJ2-2	NA	few	TGTGCCATCAGTGGGGGAGAGGGCACCGGGGAGCTGTTTTTT	CAISGGEGTGELFF
TRBV6-5	TRBJ2-4	TRBD2	many	TGTGCCGCACAATCAGCGGGACAAAACATTCAGTACTTC	CAAQSAGQNIQYF
TRBV2	TRBJ2-3	TRBD1	NA	TGTGCCAGCAGTTCCGTGGACAGGGGGCCGAGCACAGATACGCAGTATTTT	CASSSVDRGPSTDTQYF
TRBV12-3/TRBV12-4	TRBJ1-6	TRBD1	many	TGTGCCAGCACACTGGGACAGAACAATTCACCCCTCCACTTT	CASTLGQNNSPLHF
TRBV12-3/TRBV12-4	TRBJ2-3	NA	NA	TGTGCCAGCAGCCATACAGTGATCGGTTCAGATACGCAGTATTTT	CASSHTVIGSDTQYF
TRBV3-1	TRBJ2-7	TRBD1	few	TGTGCCAGCAGCCACTCCCGGGACAGGGGGTTTGCCGAGCAGTACTTC	CASSHSRDRGFAEQYF
TRBV20-1	TRBJ1-2	TRBD1	NA	TGCAGTGCTAGTTTGAGACAGGGGAATGGCTACACCTTC	CSASLRQGNGYTF
TRBV29-1	TRBJ2-3	NA	NA	TGCAGCGTGGGGGAAGATACGCAGTATTTT	CSVGEDTQYF
TRBV7-8	TRBJ2-1	TRBD2	many	TGTGCCAGCAGTAGGGAGGGGCTAGCGGGAGGCAATGAGCAGTTCTTC	CASSREGLAGGNEQFF
TRBV3-1	TRBJ2-2	NA	NA	TGTGCCAGCAGCCAAGGACAGGTCGGGGAGCTGTTTTTT	CASSQGQVGELFF
TRBV7-6	TRBJ2-6	TRBD2	many	TGTGCCAGCAGCTTTCGACTAGCGGGGAGCTCTGGGGCCAACGTCCTGACTTTC	CASSFRLAGSSGANVLTF
TRBV27	TRBJ2-2	TRBD2	NA	TGTGCCAGCAGTTTATTTGCGGGGGAGAACACCGGGGAGCTGTTTTTT	CASSLFAGENTGELFF
TRBV6-5	TRBJ2-3	TRBD1	few	TGTGCCAGCAGTACCGGACAGGGGGCGCGGGGTACGCAGTATTTT	CASSTGQGARGTQYF
TRBV7-6	TRBJ2-7	TRBD1	many	TGTGCCAGCAGCTTATTTACAGGGGGCAGGAGATCGGACGAGCAGTACTTC	CASSLFTGGRRSDEQYF
TRBV18	TRBJ2-7	NA	many	TGTGCCAGCTCACCAGTAGCGGACCTTACCTACGAGCAGTACTTC	CASSPVADLTYEQYF